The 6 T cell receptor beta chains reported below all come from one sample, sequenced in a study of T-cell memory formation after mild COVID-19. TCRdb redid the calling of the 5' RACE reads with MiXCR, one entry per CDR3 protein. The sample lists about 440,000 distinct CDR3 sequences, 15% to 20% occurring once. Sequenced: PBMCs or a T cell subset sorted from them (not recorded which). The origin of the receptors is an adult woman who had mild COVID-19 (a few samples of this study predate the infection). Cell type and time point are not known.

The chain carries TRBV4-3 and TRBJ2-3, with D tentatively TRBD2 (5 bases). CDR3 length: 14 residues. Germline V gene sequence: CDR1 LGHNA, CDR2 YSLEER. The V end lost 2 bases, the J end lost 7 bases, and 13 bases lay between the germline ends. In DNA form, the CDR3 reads TGCGCCAGCAGCCAAAGTCCCACGGGATATACGCAGTATTTT. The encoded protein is CASSQSPTGYTQYF.

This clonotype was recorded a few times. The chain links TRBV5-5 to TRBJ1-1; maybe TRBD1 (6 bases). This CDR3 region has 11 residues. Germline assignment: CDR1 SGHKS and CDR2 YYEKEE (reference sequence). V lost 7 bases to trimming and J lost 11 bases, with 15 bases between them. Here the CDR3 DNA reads TGTGCCAGCGGAACAACAGGGCAGGCTTTCTTT. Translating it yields CASGTTGQAFF.

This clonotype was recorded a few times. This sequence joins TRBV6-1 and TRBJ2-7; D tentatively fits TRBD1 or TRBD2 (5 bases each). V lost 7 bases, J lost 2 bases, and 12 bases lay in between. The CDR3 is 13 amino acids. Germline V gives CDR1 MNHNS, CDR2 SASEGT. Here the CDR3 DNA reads TGTGCCAGCACAGGGACCGTTGCCTACGAGCAGTACTTC. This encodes CASTGTVAYEQYF.

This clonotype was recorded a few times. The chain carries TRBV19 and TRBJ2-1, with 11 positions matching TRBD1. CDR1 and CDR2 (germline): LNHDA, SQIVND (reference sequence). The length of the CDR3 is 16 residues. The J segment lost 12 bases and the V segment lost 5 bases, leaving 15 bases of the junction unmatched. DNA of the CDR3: TGTGCCAGTAGTCAACCGGGACAGGGGGTTGAGCGGGTGCAGTTCTTC. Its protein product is CASSQPGQGVERVQFF.

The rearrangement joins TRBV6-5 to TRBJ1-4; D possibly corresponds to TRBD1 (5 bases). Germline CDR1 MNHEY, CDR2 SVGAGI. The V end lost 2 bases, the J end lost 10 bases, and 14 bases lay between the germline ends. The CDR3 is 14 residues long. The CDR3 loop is CASSYEPPGGKLFF. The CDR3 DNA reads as TGTGCCAGCAGTTACGAACCGCCTGGGGGAAAACTGTTTTTT.

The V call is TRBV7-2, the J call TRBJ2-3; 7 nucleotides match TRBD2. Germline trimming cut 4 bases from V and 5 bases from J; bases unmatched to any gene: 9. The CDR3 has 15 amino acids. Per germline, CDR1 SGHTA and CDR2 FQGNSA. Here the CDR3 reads CASSSEGLSGDTQYF. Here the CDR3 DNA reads TGTGCCAGCAGCTCCGAGGGACTATCGGGAGATACGCAGTATTTT.